What follows are 12 T cell receptor beta chains derived from one specimen sequenced in a study of blood T cell repertoires in COVID-19. Clones were read by immunoSEQ multiplex PCR, and TCRdb kept only the in-frame ones, dropping some. The table shows approximately 150,000 clones, with around 81% occurring only once. Input material: PBMCs or T cells enriched from blood (not recorded which). The source is a man aged 35-49 years who had recovered from COVID-19.

CDR3 loop: CASSQDRGKGTGELFF. CDR3 bases: TGTGCCAGCAGCCAAGACAGGGGAAAGGGCACCGGGGAGCTGTTTTTT. The chain has TRBV11-2 and TRBJ2-2; TRBD1 aligns across 8 bases. Germline V gene sequence: CDR1 SGHAT, CDR2 FQNNGV. V lost 5 bases to trimming and J lost 4 bases; unmatched junction nucleotides: 9. This CDR3 is built from 16 residues.

The V and J genes are TRBV7-9 and TRBJ1-4; D is possibly TRBD1 (5 bases). Trimming pared 0 bases from V and 3 bases from J, leaving 8 bases between. Germline V lookup: CDR1 SEHNR, CDR2 FQNEAQ (reference sequence). This CDR3 is 15 amino acids long. The CDR3 spells CASSLAGGANEKLFF. DNA of the CDR3: TGTGCCAGCAGCTTAGCAGGAGGGGCTAATGAAAAACTGTTTTTT.

This clone showed up just a few times. An end of the junction does not agree with germline; a read error may underlie this. The CDR3 loop reads CASSTADRPYGF. The DNA of the CDR3 is TGTGCCAGCAGCACTGCGGACAGGCCTTACGGCTTT. This rearrangement joins TRBV7-9 to TRBJ1-1, with TRBD1 identical over 7 bases. CDR1 and CDR2 (germline): SEHNR, FQNEAQ (reference sequence). The CDR3 consists of 12 residues.

This clone was observed a few times. The rearrangement links TRBV2 to TRBJ1-2; D is perhaps TRBD1 (6 bases). The germline V and J ends were trimmed by 7 bases and 3 bases, with 15 bases remaining between them. The length of the CDR3 is 14 residues. Germline CDR1 is SNHLY and CDR2 is FYNNEI. CDR3 nucleotides: TGTGCCAGCAAGGGGAGCGGGGGCGACTATGGCTACACCTTC. Its protein is CASKGSGGDYGYTF.

The chain couples TRBV2 to TRBJ1-2; 8 positions match TRBD1. The CDR3 is made up of 16 amino acids. From germline, CDR1 is SNHLY and CDR2 FYNNEI. V shed 4 bases, J shed 5 bases, and the junction held 12 bases outside the gene matches. The CDR3 sequence: CASSGQGAGPGYGYTF. CDR3 sequence (DNA): TGTGCCAGCAGTGGGCAGGGGGCGGGCCCAGGGTATGGCTACACCTTC.

This clone was seen a single time. The V call is TRBV29-1, the J call TRBJ2-5; D is uncertain. The CDR3 is 12 amino acids. Germline V gene data show CDR1 as SQVTM and CDR2 as ANQGSEA. Trimming took 5 bases from V and 2 from J, leaving 9 bases between them. The chain's CDR3 is CSVSVQQETQYF. CDR3 coding DNA: TGCAGCGTTTCGGTACAGCAAGAGACCCAGTACTTC.

As regards this clone: The germline gene is not matched at one end of the junction; a read error may be the cause. V gene TRBV30 combines with J gene TRBJ1-4, with D unresolved. Germline values: CDR1 GTSNPN, CDR2 SVGIG (reference sequence). There are 13 residues in the CDR3. CDR3 DNA: TGTGTCTGGTGCCGACGGGCGGGTGAAAAACTGTTTTTT. This gives the protein CVWCRRAGEKLFF.

This clone appeared once. Other DNA variants within this sample encode the same CDR3. The gene calls are TRBV19 and TRBJ2-3; weak D call: TRBD2 (7 bases). Germline CDR1 is LNHDA and CDR2 is SQIVND (reference sequence). The V end lost 3 bases, the J end lost 5 bases, and 9 bases lay between the germline ends. The CDR3 runs 13 residues. The CDR3 loop reads CASSIRGGDTQYF. The DNA of the CDR3 is TGTGCCAGTAGTATTAGGGGGGGAGATACGCAGTATTTT.

The gene calls are TRBV2 and TRBJ2-5, with 7 bases identical to TRBD1. Germline values: CDR1 SNHLY, CDR2 FYNNEI. The V gene end was trimmed by 7 bases and the J gene end by 0 bases; junction bases not matched to a gene: 5. This CDR3 spans 14 amino acids. The CDR3 here is CASKPGQHQETQYF. DNA of the CDR3: TGTGCCAGCAAGCCGGGACAGCACCAAGAGACCCAGTACTTC.

The V gene is TRBV10-1, the J gene TRBJ1-1; D possibly corresponds to TRBD1 (5 bases). CDR1 WNHNN and CDR2 SYGVQD come from the germline V gene (reference sequence). Trimming took 6 bases from V and 1 from J, leaving 9 bases between them. The CDR3 totals 13 residues. The CDR3 loop is CASSSDTNTEAFF. CDR3 nucleotides: TGCGCCAGCAGCTCGGACACGAACACTGAAGCTTTCTTT.

This chain connects TRBV27 to TRBJ1-1, with 8 bases lining up with TRBD1. The CDR3 covers 16 residues. Germline V gene data show CDR1 as MNHEY and CDR2 as SMNVEV (reference sequence). The J segment lost 3 bases and the V segment lost 5 bases, leaving 11 bases of the junction unmatched. CDR3 protein: CASSKDRAIADTEAFF. In DNA form, the CDR3 reads TGTGCCAGCAGTAAGGACAGGGCTATAGCGGACACTGAAGCTTTCTTT.

The chain recombines TRBV10-3 with TRBJ2-3; D perhaps matches TRBD1 (8 bases). This CDR3 is built from 16 residues. Looked up from germline, CDR1 is ENHRY and CDR2 is SYGVKD. V was cut by 0 bases and J by 4 bases, with 14 bases left in between. CDR3 sequence: CAISESQGGQPDTQYF. Here the CDR3 DNA reads TGTGCCATCAGTGAGTCACAGGGGGGGCAGCCAGATACGCAGTATTTT.